The 32 T cell receptor beta chains reported below all come from one sample, sequenced in a study of cytomegalovirus exposure and HLA in healthy donors. Amplification used 60 Vbeta primers and 13 Jbeta primers. Sequencing used immunoSEQ multiplex PCR; TCRdb keeps in-frame clones, though not all of them. The data contain approximately 160,000 clones, 75% to 90% of them seen just once; the ten biggest clones take up 1.9%. The sequenced material came from PBMCs. Every receptor here comes from a human donor in good health.

This chain links TRBV7-2 with TRBJ1-4; tentatively, D is TRBD1 (5 bases). The CDR3 covers 13 residues. V was pared by 5 bases and J by 8 bases, with 12 bases between. Germline lookup yields CDR1 SGHTA and CDR2 FQGNSA. CDR3 sequence: CASSQQGGEKLFF. The CDR3 region has the DNA TGTGCCAGCAGCCAGCAGGGAGGGGAAAAACTGTTTTTT. The whole variable domain, filled in from reference TRBV7-2 and TRBJ1-4, reads GAGVSQSPSNKVTEKGKDVELRCDPISGHTALYWYRQSLGQGLEFLIYFQGNSAPDKSGLPSDRFSAERTGGSVSTLTIQRTQQEDSAVYLCASSQQGGEKLFFGSGTQLSVL.

This sequence joins TRBV5-1 and TRBJ2-3; D perhaps matches TRBD2 (5 bases). Germline CDR1 is SGHRS and CDR2 is YFSETQ. The CDR3 has 13 amino acids. V shed 3 bases and J shed 0 bases, with 5 bases lying between them. CDR3 loop: CASSWTSTDTQYF. In DNA form, the CDR3 reads TGCGCCAGCAGCTGGACTAGCACAGATACGCAGTATTTT.

CDR3 loop: CASGPGQGSRFNYGYTF. CDR3 coding DNA: TGTGCTAGTGGCCCCGGACAGGGAAGCCGATTTAACTATGGCTACACCTTC. V usage is TRBV12-5 and J usage is TRBJ1-2; TRBD1 aligns across 8 bases. This CDR3 is 17 amino acids long. From germline, CDR1 is LGHNT and CDR2 FRNRAP. V lost 6 bases to trimming and J lost 1 base; unmatched junction nucleotides: 13. Full variable domain (missing parts from reference TRBV12-5 and TRBJ1-2): DARVTQTPRHKVTEMGQEVTMRCQPILGHNTVFWYRQTMMQGLELLAYFRNRAPLDDSGMPKDRFSAEMPDATLATLKIQPSEPRDSAVYFCASGPGQGSRFNYGYTFGSGTRLTVV.

On this clone: The sample contains more than one DNA sequence encoding this CDR3. The chain links TRBV29-1 to TRBJ1-2, with D possibly being TRBD1 (6 bases). Germline lookup yields CDR1 SQVTM and CDR2 ANQGSEA. This CDR3 is 14 amino acids long. Between the trimmed V and J ends, which lost 6 bases and 4 bases, there was a span of 18 bases. CDR3 in amino acids: CSVPGQGPSYGYTF. In DNA form, the CDR3 reads TGCAGCGTCCCGGGGCAGGGGCCTTCCTATGGCTACACCTTC.

The chain combines TRBV13 with TRBJ2-2; possible D gene TRBD2, 7 bases. V lost 2 bases and J 7 bases, leaving 20 bases between the germline ends. CDR3 length equals 17 residues. CDR1 and CDR2 from the germline V gene are PRHDT and FYEKMQ (reference sequence). The CDR3 nucleotides are TGTGCCAGCAGCTTATTCGGTGGGGGGGCGATTGACGGGGAGCTGTTTTTT. Translation: CASSLFGGGAIDGELFF.

This chain links TRBV5-1 with TRBJ2-5, with TRBD2 as a possible D gene (5 bases). The ends were cut back, 3 bases at V and 3 bases at J, with 9 bases in the middle. In germline, CDR1 is SGHRS, CDR2 YFSETQ. The length of the CDR3 is 13 residues. CDR3 residues: CASSYSAEETQYF. The CDR3 nucleotides are TGCGCCAGCAGCTATAGCGCGGAAGAGACCCAGTACTTC. The full variable domain, with the rest looked up from reference TRBV5-1 and TRBJ2-5, is KAGVTQTPRYLIKTRGQQVTLSCSPISGHRSVSWYQQTPGQGLQFLFEYFSETQRNKGNFPGRFSGRQFSNSRSEMNVSTLELGDSALYLCASSYSAEETQYFGPGTRLLVL.

The rearrangement links TRBV5-3 to TRBJ2-5; 7 bases match TRBD2. TRBV5-3 is an ORF for which the function is uncertain. V shed 4 bases and J 3 bases; nucleotides not matched to a gene: 18. This CDR3 is built from 18 residues. CDR3 in DNA: TGTGCCAGAAGCGCCCAACTCAAGCGGGGTCACCATAAAGAGACCCAGTACTTC. Translated, it gives CARSAQLKRGHHKETQYF.

The chain has TRBV18 and TRBJ1-5, with 9 bases aligning to TRBD1. Unmatched junction bases numbered 9, after V lost 5 bases and J lost 10 bases. This CDR3 comprises 14 residues. Germline V gene sequence: CDR1 KGHSH, CDR2 LQKENI. The CDR3 nucleotides are TGTGCCAGCTCATTCTCCGGGACAGGGCCTCCCCAGCATTTT. Protein sequence: CASSFSGTGPPQHF. Complete variable domain (other parts from reference TRBV18 and TRBJ1-5): NAGVMQNPRHLVRRRGQEARLRCSPMKGHSHVYWYRQLPEEGLKFMVYLQKENIIDESGMPKERFSAEFPKEGPSILRIQQVVRGDSAAYFCASSFSGTGPPQHFGDGTRLSIL.

CDR3 sequence reads: CASSESSSQETQYF. CDR3 DNA sequence: TGTGCCAGCAGTGAATCATCGAGTCAAGAGACCCAGTACTTC. The rearrangement uses TRBV25-1 and TRBJ2-5; D remains unclear. Trimming removed 1 base at V and 2 bases at J, with 8 bases between. CDR1 is MGHDK and CDR2 is SYGVNS in the germline V gene. The CDR3 loop spans 14 amino acids.

V gene TRBV27 combines with J gene TRBJ2-7; 11 nucleotides line up with TRBD1. CDR1 is MNHEY, CDR2 SMNVEV, per germline (reference sequence). This CDR3 has 14 residues. V lost 3 bases, J lost 6 bases, and 4 bases stayed unmatched. CDR3 sequence reads: CASSFGTGGREQYF. The DNA of the CDR3 is TGTGCCAGCAGTTTTGGGACAGGGGGGCGCGAGCAGTACTTC.

V usage is TRBV29-1 and J usage is TRBJ1-2; 10 positions match TRBD1. V shed 1 base and J 5 bases; nucleotides not matched to a gene: 1. Per germline, CDR1 SQVTM and CDR2 ANQGSEA. The CDR3 runs to 13 residues. CDR3 nucleotide sequence: TGCAGCGTTGAAGTGGGACAGGGGTATGGCTACACCTTC. Amino acids: CSVEVGQGYGYTF.

The V and J genes are TRBV19 and TRBJ2-2; D remains unclear. With 5 bases removed from V and 3 bases from J, the gap between germline ends came to 16 bases. CDR3 length: 16 residues. CDR1 is LNHDA and CDR2 is SQIVND in the germline V gene (reference sequence). The CDR3 spells CASSFPRYSYTGELFF. As DNA, the CDR3 is TGTGCCAGTAGTTTTCCCCGTTACAGTTACACCGGGGAGCTGTTTTTT.

Here the CDR3 DNA reads TGTGCCAGCAGCCCCCCCATACAGGGGGTAGCCGGGGAGCTGTTTTTT. Its translation: CASSPPIQGVAGELFF. The chain combines TRBV11-3 with TRBJ2-2; 8 nucleotides agree with TRBD1. The CDR3 runs to 16 residues. Germline CDR1 reads SGHNT; CDR2 reads YENEEA. The V gene end was trimmed by 5 bases and the J gene end by 6 bases; junction bases not matched to a gene: 11.

The chain joins TRBV11-3 to TRBJ2-1, with 9 bases lining up with TRBD1. The ends lost 4 bases at V and 5 bases at J; junction bases unmatched: 6. Germline CDR1 reads SGHNT; CDR2 reads YENEEA. The CDR3 covers 15 residues. As DNA, the CDR3 is TGTGCCAGCAGCTCTTATAGGGACAGGGACAATGAGCAGTTCTTC. This sequence encodes CASSSYRDRDNEQFF.

V is TRBV28 and J is TRBJ1-2; no firm D call. Germline lookup yields CDR1 MDHEN and CDR2 SYDVKM. There are 15 residues in the CDR3. V was trimmed by 2 bases and J by 7 bases, leaving 17 bases between them. The CDR3 DNA follows: TGTGCCAGCAGTTTAGAGGGAGGGTTTGGTCCTGGCTACACCTTC. Translation gives CASSLEGGFGPGYTF.

This rearrangement joins TRBV6-5 to TRBJ1-2; 9 bases are a match to TRBD1. V trimming: 6 bases; J trimming: 4 bases; junction bases outside the gene matches: 6. From germline, CDR1 is MNHEY and CDR2 SVGAGI. This CDR3 is built from 14 residues. DNA of the CDR3: TGTGCCAGCAGCTGGGACAGGGAATTCTATGGCTACACCTTC. This encodes CASSWDREFYGYTF.

There are a few counts of this clone. This chain uses TRBV5-1 with TRBJ2-2; 9 bases match TRBD2. V lost 10 bases to trimming and J lost 1 base; unmatched junction nucleotides: 2. CDR3 length equals 13 residues. The V gene's germline CDR1 is SGHRS and CDR2 YFSETQ. The CDR3 region is CAASGVNTGELFF. CDR3 nucleotides: TGCGCCGCTAGCGGGGTGAACACCGGGGAGCTGTTTTTT.

This clone came up a few times. This rearrangement joins TRBV2 to TRBJ1-6; unclear D gene. Germline values: CDR1 SNHLY, CDR2 FYNNEI. This CDR3 comprises 15 residues. Deletions cut 4 bases from V and 4 bases from J, with 11 bases between. The DNA for the CDR3 is TGTGCCAGCAGTGGGGAGACACAGTATAATTCACCCCTCCACTTT. This encodes CASSGETQYNSPLHF.

This rearrangement joins TRBV11-1 to TRBJ2-7, with D possibly TRBD1 on 6 matching bases. This CDR3 has 14 residues. The germline V gene encodes CDR1 SGHAT and CDR2 FQDESV (reference sequence). The V and J ends lost 5 bases and 2 bases respectively, with 13 bases between them. In DNA, the CDR3 is TGTGCCAGCAGCCCTACAGGGAACCCCTACGAGCAGTACTTC. Its protein product is CASSPTGNPYEQYF.

The CDR3 reads CASSGGDRDNEKLFF. For the CDR3, the DNA is TGTGCCAGCAGCGGGGGGGACAGGGATAATGAAAAACTGTTTTTT. This sequence joins TRBV7-9 and TRBJ1-4, with TRBD1 matching over 9 bases. The V gene's germline CDR1 is SEHNR and CDR2 FQNEAQ (reference sequence). This CDR3 is built from 15 residues. V shed 5 bases, J shed 4 bases, and the junction held 5 bases outside the gene matches.

The chain has TRBV7-8 and TRBJ1-3, with D maybe TRBD1 (5 bases). The CDR3 totals 16 residues. Between the trimmed V and J ends, which lost 5 bases and 3 bases, there was a span of 17 bases. CDR1 SGHVS and CDR2 FQNEAQ come from the germline V gene. Written as DNA, the CDR3 is TGTGCCAGCAGCGACCGGCGGACACTCGGTGGAAACACCATATATTTT. Translated, it gives CASSDRRTLGGNTIYF.

The rearrangement links TRBV27 to TRBJ1-5, with 8 bases that match TRBD1. The CDR3 runs to 15 residues. Trimming removed 4 bases from V and 6 bases from J; junction bases left unmatched: 8. Germline values: CDR1 MNHEY, CDR2 SMNVEV (reference sequence). This CDR3 is CASSSTGTGGQPQHF. DNA of the CDR3: TGTGCCAGCAGTTCCACCGGGACAGGCGGTCAGCCCCAGCATTTT.

In DNA, the CDR3 is TGCACCAGCAGCCGAGCCAAGATGGGAGCTAGCGGGGGGGCACGGGAGCAGTTCTTC. This codes for CTSSRAKMGASGGAREQFF. This rearrangement joins TRBV1 to TRBJ2-1; TRBD2, the table's D call, lacks a check against the DNA. TRBV1 is a listed pseudogene. The length of the CDR3 is 19 residues.

This chain joins TRBV6-5 and TRBJ1-5; D not certain. Germline V gives CDR1 MNHEY, CDR2 SVGAGI. Trimming removed 2 bases from V and 3 bases from J, with 5 bases in between. This CDR3 has 13 residues. The CDR3 is CASSYTPNQPQHF. CDR3 coding DNA: TGTGCCAGCAGTTACACACCCAATCAGCCCCAGCATTTT.

V usage is TRBV6-9 and J usage is TRBJ2-2, with D possibly TRBD2 on 6 matching bases. The CDR3 totals 14 residues. Germline V CDR1 and CDR2: MNHGY, SVAAGI. The V gene lost 8 bases and the J gene lost 0 bases, with 10 bases spanning the gap. CDR3 nucleotides: TGTGCCAGCTCGGGACTCGCGAACACCGGGGAGCTGTTTTTT. It codes for CASSGLANTGELFF.

This clone has more than one count but fewer than ten. The rearrangement joins TRBV4-3 to TRBJ1-2; 9 positions agree with TRBD1. CDR1 is LGHNA, CDR2 YSLEER, per germline. Trimming removed 0 bases from V and 4 bases from J; junction bases left unmatched: 3. The CDR3 runs 15 residues. The CDR3 DNA sequence: TGCGCCAGCAGCCAAGATACAGGGGGCCCCTATGGCTACACCTTC. Translating gives CASSQDTGGPYGYTF.

The chain is built from TRBV9 and TRBJ1-6, with a tentative D call TRBD1 (6 bases). Germline CDR1 SGDLS, CDR2 YYNGEE. This CDR3 region has 14 residues. V was trimmed by 4 bases and J by 5 bases, leaving 10 bases between them. CDR3 coding DNA: TGTGCCAGCAGCTCCCGGACAGATAATTCACCCCTCCACTTT. It specifies CASSSRTDNSPLHF.

The chain has TRBV7-6 and TRBJ2-1, with 10 bases matching TRBD2. With 2 bases clipped from V and 6 bases from J, the junction kept 7 bases outside the gene matches. The CDR3 contains 16 residues. The germline V gene has CDR1 SGHVS and CDR2 FNYEAQ. CDR3 loop: CASSLSAGGQVNEQFF. The CDR3 nucleotides read TGTGCCAGCAGCTTATCAGCGGGGGGGCAGGTCAATGAGCAGTTCTTC. Supplemented by reference TRBV7-6 and TRBJ2-1, the full variable domain reads GAGVSQSPRYKVTKRGQDVALRCDPISGHVSLYWYRQALGQGPEFLTYFNYEAQQDKSGLPNDRFSAERPEGSISTLTIQRTEQRDSAMYRCASSLSAGGQVNEQFFGPGTRLTVL.

This chain connects TRBV7-9 to TRBJ2-2; TRBD1 matches 10 bases. The germline CDR1 and CDR2 sequences are SEHNR and FQNEAQ (reference sequence). This CDR3 comprises 14 residues. Trimming at V came to 5 bases and at J to 5 bases, leaving 2 bases not matched to a gene. Here the CDR3 DNA reads TGTGCCAGCAGCCGGACAGGGGGAACCGGGGAGCTGTTTTTT. Its translation is CASSRTGGTGELFF.

Comments on this clone: The same CDR3 also results from other DNA sequences found in this sample. The V call is TRBV5-1, the J call TRBJ1-5; D is undetermined. The CDR3 runs 14 residues. Trimming pared 0 bases from V and 4 bases from J, leaving 8 bases between. The germline V gene encodes CDR1 SGHRS and CDR2 YFSETQ. The CDR3 DNA reads TGCGCCAGCAGCTTGGAGGGCGGGAATCAGCCCCAGCATTTT. This encodes CASSLEGGNQPQHF.

V usage is TRBV6-1 and J usage is TRBJ2-3, with 7 bases fitting TRBD1. CDR1 MNHNS and CDR2 SASEGT come from the germline V gene. The CDR3 length is 15 residues. The V and J ends lost 6 bases and 5 bases, in that order; junction bases with no gene match: 11. CDR3 in DNA: TGTGCCAGCAGCACACAGACAGGGCCGGTAGATACGCAGTATTTT. This encodes CASSTQTGPVDTQYF.

This clone was seen only once. This chain links TRBV6-1 with TRBJ2-3; 10 bases line up with TRBD2. The CDR3 extends over 15 amino acids. J gave up 8 bases and V 0 bases, and 5 bases lay outside the gene matches. Germline V lookup: CDR1 MNHNS, CDR2 SASEGT. CDR3 region: CASSEAWLAGATQYF. CDR3 sequence (DNA): TGTGCCAGCAGTGAAGCCTGGCTAGCGGGGGCTACGCAGTATTTT.